This passage covers 5 T cell receptor beta chains from one sample sequenced in a study of blood T cell repertoires in COVID-19. Using immunoSEQ multiplex PCR, the repertoire was profiled, and TCRdb retains in-frame clones only, with some absent. The sample includes 250,000 to 350,000 clones, about nine tenths of them seen just once. The specimen was peripheral blood. These receptor sequences come from a woman aged 25-40 years with COVID-19, enrolled during active disease.

The chain recombines TRBV6-2 or TRBV6-3 with TRBJ2-7; a possible D gene is TRBD2 (5 bases). Trimming pared 0 bases from V and 4 bases from J, leaving 19 bases between. From germline, CDR1 is MNHEY and CDR2 SVGEGT. There are 17 residues in the CDR3. CDR3 sequence reads: CASSYSFEGLDSYEQYF. The CDR3 DNA reads TGTGCCAGCAGTTACTCGTTTGAGGGCCTCGACTCTTACGAGCAGTACTTC.

The CDR3 spells CASSQQGRSETQYF. Written as DNA, the CDR3 is TGTGCCAGCAGTCAACAGGGACGGAGTGAGACCCAGTACTTC. This chain connects TRBV7-2 to TRBJ2-5; tentatively, D is TRBD1 (6 bases). The CDR3 runs 14 residues. CDR1 SGHTA and CDR2 FQGNSA come from the germline V gene. V was pared by 6 bases and J by 5 bases, with 16 bases between.

The chain joins TRBV19 to TRBJ2-7, with 10 bases fitting TRBD1. V lost 5 bases to trimming and J lost 6 bases; unmatched junction nucleotides: 4. Germline assignment: CDR1 LNHDA and CDR2 SQIVND (reference sequence). This CDR3 has 13 amino acids. CDR3 coding DNA: TGTGCCAGTAGTCGGGACAGGGGATTCGAGCAGTACTTC. Amino acids: CASSRDRGFEQYF. The variable domain in full, completed from reference TRBV19 and TRBJ2-7, reads DGGITQSPKYLFRKEGQNVTLSCEQNLNHDAMYWYRQDPGQGLRLIYYSQIVNDFQKGDIAEGYSVSREKKESFPLTVTSAQKNPTAFYLCASSRDRGFEQYFGPGTRLTVT.

The chain has TRBV11-3 and TRBJ2-1; possible D gene TRBD1, 5 bases. This CDR3 spans 15 amino acids. The V gene lost 2 bases and the J gene lost 5 bases, with 13 bases spanning the gap. Germline CDR1 reads SGHNT; CDR2 reads YENEEA. The CDR3 protein is CASSLSPQGNNEQFF. In DNA form, the CDR3 reads TGTGCCAGCAGCTTATCACCTCAGGGAAACAATGAGCAGTTCTTC. Based on the CDR3 plus reference TRBV11-3 and TRBJ2-1, the full variable domain is EAGVVQSPRYKIIEKKQPVAFWCNPISGHNTLYWYLQNLGQGPELLIRYENEEAVDDSQLPKDRFSAERLKGVDSTLKIQPAELGDSAVYLCASSLSPQGNNEQFFGPGTRLTVL.

The chain employs TRBV5-1 and TRBJ1-2; D not certain. V lost 4 bases, J lost 8 bases, and 21 bases lay in between. The germline CDR1 and CDR2 sequences are SGHRS and YFSETQ. This CDR3 is 15 amino acids long. CDR3 sequence: CASSPAGSLLGGYTF. The DNA for the CDR3 is TGCGCCAGCAGCCCAGCTGGGAGCCTCCTGGGAGGCTACACCTTC.